The 5 T cell receptor beta chains in this list originate from one sample, sequenced in a study of Ad26.COV2.S vaccination and SARS-CoV-2 variants. Method: immunoSEQ multiplex PCR; TCRdb's copy keeps in-frame clones and lacks some. The sample yields about 370,000 clones, about 91% seen once. Stated treatment: roughly 19 received Ad26.COV2.S at low or high dose, single or two shots; roughly 5 received placebo; per-sample allocation not given. Day 63 after the first vaccine or placebo injection was the time point for sampling. This specimen consisted of peripheral blood, obtained in a trial of Ad26.COV2.S vaccine versus placebo. These receptors were obtained from a person aged 18-65 years who received the Ad26.COV2.S COVID-19 vaccine or a placebo.

This clone was detected only once. The chain employs TRBV7-8 and TRBJ2-7; 11 bases match TRBD2. The junction had 6 bases not matched to a gene; V was cut back by 5 bases and J by 0 bases. Germline V gene lookup returns CDR1 SGHVS and CDR2 FQNEAQ. CDR3 length: 16 residues. CDR3 amino acids: CASSPQGLAASYEQYF. CDR3 coding DNA: TGTGCCAGCAGCCCACAGGGACTAGCGGCCTCCTACGAGCAGTACTTC.

CDR3 protein: CASSLTVQETQYF. CDR3 DNA sequence: TGCGCCAGCAGCTTAACAGTCCAAGAGACCCAGTACTTC. The chain links TRBV5-1 to TRBJ2-5; D gene uncertain. The CDR3 consists of 13 residues. V was pared by 2 bases and J by 1 base, with 6 bases between. The germline gives CDR1 SGHRS, CDR2 YFSETQ.

A single count supports this clone. The rearrangement joins TRBV18 to TRBJ1-5; the D gene is possibly TRBD1 (5 bases). Trimming left V 2 bases short and J 4 bases short, with 12 bases between. Germline V gene lookup returns CDR1 KGHSH and CDR2 LQKENI. This CDR3 is 15 amino acids long. The CDR3 loop reads CASSPGGDLNQPQHF. In DNA, the CDR3 is TGTGCCAGCTCACCAGGGGGGGACCTTAATCAGCCCCAGCATTTT.

This clone was counted a few times. The genes are TRBV4-2 and TRBJ1-6; tentative D call: TRBD1 (6 bases). Germline loops: CDR1 LGHNA, CDR2 YNFKEQ. Trimming pared 5 bases from V and 0 bases from J, leaving 17 bases between. The CDR3 extends over 18 amino acids. CDR3 sequence reads: CASSSEGHQSSYNSPLHF. DNA for the CDR3: TGTGCCAGCAGCTCAGAGGGACACCAAAGCTCCTATAATTCACCCCTCCACTTT.

The chain combines TRBV11-3 with TRBJ2-7; TRBD1 might be the D (6 bases). The length of the CDR3 is 14 residues. Trimming stripped 5 bases from V and 1 base from J, with 12 bases between. Looked up from germline, CDR1 is SGHNT and CDR2 is YENEEA. The chain's CDR3 is CASSPRDNSYEQYF. The CDR3 nucleotides are TGTGCCAGCAGCCCCCGGGACAATTCCTACGAGCAGTACTTC.